This is a list of T cell receptor beta chains from one sample in a study of T cells in Graves' hyperthyroidism and ophthalmopathy. Using its own MiXCR run on the multiplex PCR reads, TCRdb lists one record per CDR3 protein. The sample contains 300,000 to 450,000 distinct CDR3 sequences, approximately 18% of which appear only once. Sequencing was carried out using blood. The receptors derive from a woman aged 40-49 years with Graves' ophthalmopathy. The CDR3 runs from the conserved cysteine through the conserved F or W. The D gene is left open where the match is weak. Some rows have no size entry. The others give once, few or many, or a class for an expanded clone.

>TRBV7-2|TRBJ1-1|.|many
TGTGCCAGCAGCTTATCTTCAGCCCGGGACACTGAAGCTTTCTTT
CASSLSSARDTEAFF
>TRBV28|TRBJ1-2|.|.
TGTGCCAGCAGTTTATTTCCAGGGCTGGTTGGCTACACCTTC
CASSLFPGLVGYTF
>TRBV6-5|TRBJ1-5|TRBD1|many
TGTGCCAGCGGCCGGGACAGGCCCAATCAGCCCCAGCATTTT
CASGRDRPNQPQHF
>TRBV29-1|TRBJ2-3|TRBD1|many
TGCAGCGTTTCAGGACAGGGACAACGACGGCAGTATTTT
CSVSGQGQRRQYF
>TRBV6-2/TRBV6-3|TRBJ1-3|TRBD1|many
TGTGCCAGCAGTTACGGTGGGACAGGGTTTGGGAAGCTGGGGAACACCATATATTTT
CASSYGGTGFGKLGNTIYF
>TRBV6-1|TRBJ1-2|.|.
.
CASSEAFTYGYTFGSGYTF
>TRBV19|TRBJ1-1|.|many
TGTGCCAGTAGTACGCGGGAGTGGACTGAAGCTTTCTTT
CASSTREWTEAFF
>TRBV13|TRBJ1-2|TRBD1|many
TGTGCCAGCATTAGGACAGGGGGCCATGGCTACACCTTC
CASIRTGGHGYTF
>TRBV6-2/TRBV6-3|TRBJ1-5|TRBD1|many
TGTGCCAGCAGGATACCGGGACAGGGCAATCAGCCCCAGCATTTT
CASRIPGQGNQPQHF
>TRBV28|TRBJ1-1|.|many
TGTGCCAGCGCAGTGCGGACTGAAGCTTTCTTT
CASAVRTEAFF
>TRBV7-8|TRBJ1-1|.|many
TGTGCCAGCAGCCCCGCGTCGATGAACACTGAAGCTTCCTTT
CASSPASMNTEASF
>TRBV28|TRBJ1-1|TRBD1|many
TGTGCCAGCAGTCCCGCCGGGACAGGGAAAACTGAAGCTTTCTTT
CASSPAGTGKTEAFF
>TRBV7-9|TRBJ1-1|TRBD1|many
TGTGCCAGCAGCGGACAGGGCGGGCACACTGAAGCTTTCTTT
CASSGQGGHTEAFF
>TRBV20-1|TRBJ2-7|TRBD1|many
TGCAGTGCTATTCCGGGACAGGGGGCGTACGAGCAGTACTTC
CSAIPGQGAYEQYF
>TRBV15|TRBJ1-1|.|many
TGTGCCACCAGCTCTGGGGAAAACACTGAAGCTTTCTTT
CATSSGENTEAFF
>TRBV7-8|TRBJ2-7|.|many
TGTGCCAGCAGCTTAGTATTATTCTACGAGCAGTACTTC
CASSLVLFYEQYF
>TRBV12-5|TRBJ1-1|.|many
TGTGCTAGTGGTTTGGTACAGGGCGGCAACACTGAAGCTTTCTTT
CASGLVQGGNTEAFF
>TRBV11-2|TRBJ2-3|TRBD2|many
TGTGCCAGCAGCCCAGACGGGGCGGGAGGACCGACAGATACGCAGTATTTT
CASSPDGAGGPTDTQYF
>TRBV12-3/TRBV12-4|TRBJ2-5|.|many
TGTGCCAGCAGTGCCGGGACCGTCGTCCTCCAGACCCAGTACTTC
CASSAGTVVLQTQYF
>TRBV11-2|TRBJ2-5|TRBD2|many
TGTGCCAGCAGCTACCGACTAGCTTCGTACCAAGAGACCCAGTACTTC
CASSYRLASYQETQYF